Below are 14 T cell receptor beta chains sequenced from a single sample in a study of response to subunit inactivated influenza vaccine. In TCRdb, the RT-PCR reads were re-called with MiXCR into one record per CDR3 protein. The table records about 650,000 distinct CDR3 sequences, approximately 15% of them present only once. Sample: PBMCs from blood, taken about 12 days after vaccination. These receptors all come from a man between 50 and 59 years old who received an inactivated influenza vaccine.

The chain is built from TRBV3-1 and TRBJ2-7; D perhaps matches TRBD1 (5 bases). CDR3 length equals 15 residues. Trimming removed 0 bases from V and 4 bases from J, with 13 bases in between. Germline lookup yields CDR1 LGHDT and CDR2 YNNKEL (reference sequence). CDR3 bases: TGTGCCAGCAGCCAAGATCCCAGGGATGGATACGAGCAGTACTTC. It specifies CASSQDPRDGYEQYF.

V and J are TRBV7-3 and TRBJ2-2; no definite D call. The CDR3 extends over 13 amino acids. The V gene lost 6 bases and the J gene lost 4 bases, with 9 bases spanning the gap. CDR1 and CDR2 from the germline V gene are SGHTA and FQGTGA. CDR3 sequence: CASSPISTGELFF. The CDR3 nucleotides are TGTGCCAGCAGTCCTATCAGCACCGGGGAGCTGTTTTTT.

Many counts were recorded for this clonotype. The CDR3 reads CSVDDEGPSSYNEQFF. The DNA for the CDR3 is TGCAGCGTTGACGATGAGGGGCCGAGCTCCTACAATGAGCAGTTCTTC. The chain uses TRBV29-1 and TRBJ2-1, with D perhaps assigned TRBD1 or TRBD2 (5 bases each). V was shortened by 3 bases and J by 0 bases, with 15 bases between the two germline ends. The germline V gene encodes CDR1 SQVTM and CDR2 ANQGSEA. CDR3 size: 16 residues.

This clonotype was detected a few times. The chain links TRBV20-1 to TRBJ1-4; D is possibly TRBD1 (6 bases). The germline V and J ends were trimmed by 6 bases and 6 bases, with 11 bases remaining between them. Looked up from germline, CDR1 is DFQATT and CDR2 is SNEGSKA (reference sequence). The CDR3 sequence is 12 residues long. CDR3 region: CSARGADEKLFF. The CDR3 DNA is TGCAGTGCCCGGGGGGCAGATGAAAAACTGTTTTTT.

This clonotype was counted at least ten times. The chain recombines TRBV6-1 with TRBJ1-2; D is unclear. CDR1 and CDR2 (germline): MNHNS, SASEGT. The V end lost 9 bases, the J end lost 6 bases, and 23 bases lay between the germline ends. The CDR3 extends over 15 amino acids. CDR3 loop: CASTPLSLVLDGYTF. The DNA of the CDR3 is TGTGCCAGTACCCCTCTCTCATTAGTCCTGGATGGCTACACCTTC.

In this sample, this clonotype turned up a few times. The V call is TRBV3-1, the J call TRBJ2-4; D is perhaps TRBD2 (5 bases). Looked up from germline, CDR1 is LGHDT and CDR2 is YNNKEL (reference sequence). The CDR3 consists of 15 residues. Trimming removed 6 bases at V and 0 bases at J, with 12 bases between. The CDR3 is CASSPGYLAKNIQYF. In nucleotides, the CDR3 is TGTGCCAGCAGTCCGGGATACCTAGCCAAAAACATTCAGTACTTC.

V gene TRBV4-1 combines with J gene TRBJ1-5, with D maybe TRBD1 (5 bases). CDR1 is MGHRA and CDR2 is YSYEKL in the germline V gene. V was clipped by 2 bases and J by 6 bases, with 8 bases between them. This CDR3 region has 13 residues. CDR3 loop: CASSQQGSQPQHF. The CDR3 bases are TGCGCCAGCAGCCAACAGGGTAGTCAGCCCCAGCATTTT.

In this sample, this clonotype turned up many times. The chain links TRBV4-2 to TRBJ2-7, with D perhaps matching TRBD2 (6 bases). Trimming shortened V by 4 bases and J by 5 bases, and 12 bases separated the two germline ends. This CDR3 comprises 13 residues. CDR1 LGHNA and CDR2 YNFKEQ come from the germline V gene. The CDR3 region is CASSPRRGDEQYF. CDR3 DNA sequence: TGTGCCAGCAGCCCACGGCGGGGTGACGAGCAGTACTTC.

The rearrangement links TRBV7-3 to TRBJ2-1, with 9 bases lining up with TRBD2. J gave up 8 bases and V 3 bases, and 8 bases lay outside the gene matches. This CDR3 contains 15 residues. Looked up from germline, CDR1 is SGHTA and CDR2 is FQGTGA. Written as DNA, the CDR3 is TGTGCCAGCAGCTTTTTAGCGGGAGAATTGGATGAGCAGTTCTTC. It yields the protein CASSFLAGELDEQFF. Full variable domain (missing parts from reference TRBV7-3 and TRBJ2-1): GAGVSQTPSNKVTEKGKYVELRCDPISGHTALYWYRQSLGQGPEFLIYFQGTGAADDSGLPNDRFFAVRPEGSVSTLKIQRTERGDSAVYLCASSFLAGELDEQFFGPGTRLTVL.

V gene TRBV10-3 combines with J gene TRBJ2-3, with 8 bases lining up with TRBD1. Per germline, CDR1 ENHRY and CDR2 SYGVKD. CDR3 size: 17 residues. The V and J ends lost 3 bases and 4 bases, in that order; junction bases with no gene match: 12. The CDR3 spells CAISEGWRTGRSDTQYF. CDR3 sequence (DNA): TGTGCCATCAGTGAAGGTTGGCGGACAGGGCGGTCAGATACGCAGTATTTT.

The CDR3 region has the DNA TGTGCCAGCAGCCTAGGTAGCGGGGACACAGATACGCAGTATTTT. The encoded protein is CASSLGSGDTDTQYF. V usage is TRBV7-9 and J usage is TRBJ2-3; 8 bases map to TRBD2. The trim removed 5 bases at V and 2 bases at J, leaving 6 bases unmatched. CDR3 size: 15 residues. Looked up from germline, CDR1 is SEHNR and CDR2 is FQNEAQ (reference sequence).

This clonotype was seen more than once but under ten times. This rearrangement joins TRBV29-1 to TRBJ2-3, with D possibly matching TRBD2 (6 bases). This CDR3 has 15 residues. CDR1 and CDR2 from the germline V gene are SQVTM and ANQGSEA. The V end lost 7 bases, the J end lost 2 bases, and 19 bases lay between the germline ends. This CDR3 is CSAYRGSGLTDTQYF. The CDR3 DNA sequence: TGCAGCGCCTATCGGGGGTCGGGGCTCACAGATACGCAGTATTTT.

This rearrangement joins TRBV5-1 to TRBJ2-2, with D hard to call. CDR3 size: 15 residues. V lost 1 base to trimming and J lost 5 bases, with 12 bases between them. Germline V gives CDR1 SGHRS, CDR2 YFSETQ. CDR3 amino acids: CASSLRPAITGELFF. CDR3 coding DNA: TGCGCCAGCAGCTTGAGGCCAGCAATAACCGGGGAGCTGTTTTTT.

The table lists this clonotype with a few counts. The chain is built from TRBV12-3 or TRBV12-4 and TRBJ1-5; the D is unclear. Trimming shortened V by 9 bases and J by 4 bases, and 13 bases separated the two germline ends. This CDR3 is built from 13 residues. The chain's CDR3 is CASRPGENQPQHF. The CDR3 region has the DNA TGTGCCAGTAGACCCGGCGAAAATCAGCCCCAGCATTTT.